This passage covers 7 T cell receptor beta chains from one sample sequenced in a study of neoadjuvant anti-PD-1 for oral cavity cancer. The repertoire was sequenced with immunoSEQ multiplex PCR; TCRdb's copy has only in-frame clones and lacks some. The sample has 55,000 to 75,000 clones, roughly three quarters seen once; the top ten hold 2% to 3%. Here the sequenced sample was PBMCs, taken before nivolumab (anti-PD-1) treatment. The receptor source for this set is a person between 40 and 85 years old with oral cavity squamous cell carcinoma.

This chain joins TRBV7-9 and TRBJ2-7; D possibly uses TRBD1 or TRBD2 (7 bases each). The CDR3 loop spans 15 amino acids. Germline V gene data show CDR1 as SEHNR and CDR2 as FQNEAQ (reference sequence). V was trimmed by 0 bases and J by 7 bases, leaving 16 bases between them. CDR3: CASSLAAGGAWEQYF. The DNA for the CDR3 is TGTGCCAGCAGCTTAGCGGCAGGGGGGGCTTGGGAGCAGTACTTC.

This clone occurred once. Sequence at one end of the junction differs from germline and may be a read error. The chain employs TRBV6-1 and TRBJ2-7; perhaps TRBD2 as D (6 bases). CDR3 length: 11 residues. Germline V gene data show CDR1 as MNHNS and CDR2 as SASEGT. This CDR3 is CASSDGLKRFF. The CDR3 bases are TGTGCCAGCAGTGACGGACTAAAGCGTTTCTTC.

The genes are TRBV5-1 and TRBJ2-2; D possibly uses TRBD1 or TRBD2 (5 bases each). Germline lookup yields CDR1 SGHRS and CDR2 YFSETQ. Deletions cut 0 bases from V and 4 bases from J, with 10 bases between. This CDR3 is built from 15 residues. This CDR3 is CASSLGGRLTGELFF. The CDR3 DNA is TGCGCCAGCAGCTTGGGGGGACGGCTCACCGGGGAGCTGTTTTTT.

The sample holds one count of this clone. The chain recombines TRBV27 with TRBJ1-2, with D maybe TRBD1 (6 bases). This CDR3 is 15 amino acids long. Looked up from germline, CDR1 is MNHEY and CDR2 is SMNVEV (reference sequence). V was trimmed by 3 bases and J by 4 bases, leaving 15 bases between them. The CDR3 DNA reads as TGTGCCAGCAGTTTTTATAGGCCAGGGGCCTATGGCTACACCTTC. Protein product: CASSFYRPGAYGYTF.

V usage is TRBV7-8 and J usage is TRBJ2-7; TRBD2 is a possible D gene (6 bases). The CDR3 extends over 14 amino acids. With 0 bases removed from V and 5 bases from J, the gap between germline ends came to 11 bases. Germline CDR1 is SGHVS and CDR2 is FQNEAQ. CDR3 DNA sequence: TGTGCCAGCAGCTTAGCGGCGGGAATCCACGAGCAGTACTTC. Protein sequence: CASSLAAGIHEQYF.

CDR3 in DNA: TGCGCCAGCAGTGAGTCGGGGACAGGGACAGCTTTCTTT. It translates to CASSESGTGTAFF. V and J are TRBV10-1 and TRBJ1-1; 9 nucleotides line up with TRBD1. The germline V gene has CDR1 WNHNN and CDR2 SYGVQD (reference sequence). The trim removed 0 bases at V and 10 bases at J, leaving 3 bases unmatched. The CDR3 covers 13 residues.

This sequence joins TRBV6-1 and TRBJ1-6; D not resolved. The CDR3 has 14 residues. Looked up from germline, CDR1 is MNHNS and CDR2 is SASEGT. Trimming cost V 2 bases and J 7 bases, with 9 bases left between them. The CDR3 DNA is TGTGCCAGCAGTGAAATATACAGAAATTCACCCCTCCACTTT. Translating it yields CASSEIYRNSPLHF.